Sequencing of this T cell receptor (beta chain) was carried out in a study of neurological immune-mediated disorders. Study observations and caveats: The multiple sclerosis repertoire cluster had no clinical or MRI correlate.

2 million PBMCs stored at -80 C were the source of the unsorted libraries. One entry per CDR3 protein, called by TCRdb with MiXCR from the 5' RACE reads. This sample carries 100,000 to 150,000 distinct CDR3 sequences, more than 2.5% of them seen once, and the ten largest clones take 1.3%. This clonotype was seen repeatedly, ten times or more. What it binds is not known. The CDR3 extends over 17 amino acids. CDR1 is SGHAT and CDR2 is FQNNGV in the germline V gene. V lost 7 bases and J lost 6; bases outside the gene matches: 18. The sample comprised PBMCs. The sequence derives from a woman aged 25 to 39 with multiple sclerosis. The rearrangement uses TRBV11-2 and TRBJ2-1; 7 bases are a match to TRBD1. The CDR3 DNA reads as TGTGCCAGCACCCCATCAAAGGACAGGTGGGGAACCAATGAGCAGTTCTTC. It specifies CASTPSKDRWGTNEQFF.